This T cell receptor (beta chain) was observed in a study of blood T cells in healthy people across ages. Findings of the study overall: Samples with more naive T cells showed higher observed beta diversity.

With V trimmed by 4 bases and J by 6 bases, 8 bases remained unmatched. Germline V lookup: CDR1 SGHNT, CDR2 YYREEE (reference sequence). The CDR3 consists of 16 residues. For this clonotype: The antigen remains undetermined.

A second PCR of 7 to 11 cycles used a sample-barcoded 5' primer and a J-beta primer mix. Any given sample supplied a minimum of 2.5 million CDR3-containing paired-end reads. MiXCR was run by TCRdb on the 5' RACE reads, yielding one entry per CDR3 protein. The sample has 700,000 to 850,000 distinct CDR3 sequences; roughly 40% are singletons. The TCR comes from a man aged 18-30 years in good health. The chain uses TRBV5-4 and TRBJ2-3, with 13 bases that match TRBD2. The sample was blood. Here the CDR3 reads CASSPSLAGGSDTQYF. The CDR3 bases are TGTGCCAGCAGCCCCTCACTAGCGGGGGGGTCCGATACGCAGTATTTT.